A single T cell receptor (beta chain) is shown here with its context. Original processing methods: From reference gene primer amplification, estimates of nucleated cell counts were derived. Repertoires were generated with immunoSEQ multiplex PCR, while TCRdb's copy carries only in-frame clones and drops some. The V and J calls and clone size were taken over from that table, and D and trimming were inferred from the DNA. Of more than 85,000 clones listed, about nine tenths are singletons. The data originate from a study of blood T cell repertoires in COVID-19. Whole-study context: Whether acute or convalescent, the COVID-19 samples came from the United States, Italy and Spain.

The Seattle patients, enrolled during active infection, were followed longitudinally. The CDR3 covers 16 residues. The germline V gene has CDR1 ENHRY and CDR2 SYGVKD. The V and J ends lost 2 bases and 0 bases, in that order; junction bases with no gene match: 4. The specimen sequenced was peripheral blood. This receptor was taken from a woman in her forties or fifties with COVID-19, enrolled during active disease. The V and J genes are TRBV10-3 and TRBJ1-2; 9 bases match TRBD1. CDR3 DNA: TGTGCCATCAGTGAGCTCGGGACAGGGACTAACTATGGCTACACCTTC. It specifies CAISELGTGTNYGYTF.